The entry below gives a single T cell receptor (beta chain) sequence along with its context. A much bigger clone sits one base away, suggesting this may be a read error. This table comes from immunoSEQ multiplex PCR, and its TCRdb copy is limited to in-frame clones, with some not included. The profile covers about 230,000 clones, with about nine tenths appearing a single time and 4% taken by the ten largest. The V segment lost 1 base and the J segment 6 bases; nucleotides outside the gene matches: 0. Germline lookup yields CDR1 SGHVS and CDR2 FNYEAQ. The CDR3 runs 13 residues. The data are from a study of blood T cell repertoires in COVID-19. Participants were aged roughly 18 to 100 years from roughly 25 US areas.

J is TRBJ1-1 and V is TRBV7-6, with 9 bases matching TRBD1. The clonotype originates from a woman aged 25 to 39 with acute COVID-19. The sequencing sample was made of PBMCs or T cells enriched from blood (not recorded which). Here the CDR3 DNA reads TGTGCCAGCAGCTTAGGGACAGGGGCTGAAGCTTTCTTT. Protein product: CASSLGTGAEAFF.